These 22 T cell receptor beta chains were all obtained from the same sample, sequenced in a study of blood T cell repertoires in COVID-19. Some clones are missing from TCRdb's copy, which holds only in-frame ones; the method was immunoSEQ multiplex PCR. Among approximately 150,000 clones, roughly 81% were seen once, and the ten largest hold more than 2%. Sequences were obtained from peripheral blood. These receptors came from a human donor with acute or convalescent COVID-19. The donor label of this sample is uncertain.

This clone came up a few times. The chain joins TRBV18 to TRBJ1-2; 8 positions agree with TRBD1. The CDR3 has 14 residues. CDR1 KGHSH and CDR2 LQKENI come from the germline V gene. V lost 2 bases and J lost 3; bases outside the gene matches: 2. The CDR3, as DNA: TGTGCCAGCTCACCATCGACAGGGGACTATGGCTACACCTTC. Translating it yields CASSPSTGDYGYTF.

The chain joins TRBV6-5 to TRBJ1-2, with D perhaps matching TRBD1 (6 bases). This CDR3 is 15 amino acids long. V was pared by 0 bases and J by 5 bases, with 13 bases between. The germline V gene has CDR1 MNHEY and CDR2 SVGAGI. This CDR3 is CASSYSPGHWYGYTF. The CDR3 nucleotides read TGTGCCAGCAGTTACTCGCCGGGACATTGGTATGGCTACACCTTC.

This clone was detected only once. The CDR3 protein is CASSVRGQAGNEQFF. CDR3 bases: TGTGCCAGCAGCGTCAGGGGGCAGGCCGGTAATGAGCAGTTCTTC. V gene TRBV7-9 combines with J gene TRBJ2-1, with TRBD1 matching 8 bases. V gave up 5 bases and J gave up 7 bases; unmatched junction bases: 10. CDR3 length: 15 residues. From germline, CDR1 is SEHNR and CDR2 FQNEAQ (reference sequence).

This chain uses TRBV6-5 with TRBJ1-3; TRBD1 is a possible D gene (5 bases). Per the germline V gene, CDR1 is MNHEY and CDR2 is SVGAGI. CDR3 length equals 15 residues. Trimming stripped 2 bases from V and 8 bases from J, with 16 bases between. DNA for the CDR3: TGTGCCAGCAGTTACGGTCCGGGGGTCGGTTACACCATATATTTT. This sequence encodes CASSYGPGVGYTIYF.

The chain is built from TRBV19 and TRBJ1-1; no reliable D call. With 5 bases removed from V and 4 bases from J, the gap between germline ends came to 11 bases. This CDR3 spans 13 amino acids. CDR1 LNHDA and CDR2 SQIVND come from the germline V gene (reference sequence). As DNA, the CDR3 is TGTGCCAGTAGTGTGACAAAAACCACTGAAGCTTTCTTT. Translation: CASSVTKTTEAFF.

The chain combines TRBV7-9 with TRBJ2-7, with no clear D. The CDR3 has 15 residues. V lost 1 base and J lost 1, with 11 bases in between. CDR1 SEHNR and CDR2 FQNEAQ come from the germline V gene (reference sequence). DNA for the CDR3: TGTGCCAGCAGCTTAGGGTCGCCAGGATCCTACGAGCAGTACTTC. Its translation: CASSLGSPGSYEQYF.

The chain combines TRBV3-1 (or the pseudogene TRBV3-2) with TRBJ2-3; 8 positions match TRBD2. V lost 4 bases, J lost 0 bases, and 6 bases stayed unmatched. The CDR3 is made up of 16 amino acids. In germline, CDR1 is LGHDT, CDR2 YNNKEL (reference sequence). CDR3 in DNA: TGTGCCAGCAGCCTAGCCGGGGGGGGTAGCACAGATACGCAGTATTTT. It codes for CASSLAGGGSTDTQYF.

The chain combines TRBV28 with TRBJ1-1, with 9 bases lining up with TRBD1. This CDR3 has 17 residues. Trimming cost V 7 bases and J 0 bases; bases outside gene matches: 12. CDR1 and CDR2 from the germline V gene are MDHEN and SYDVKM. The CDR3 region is CASTHGQGLFMNTEAFF. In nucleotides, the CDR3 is TGTGCCAGCACTCACGGACAGGGGTTATTTATGAACACTGAAGCTTTCTTT.

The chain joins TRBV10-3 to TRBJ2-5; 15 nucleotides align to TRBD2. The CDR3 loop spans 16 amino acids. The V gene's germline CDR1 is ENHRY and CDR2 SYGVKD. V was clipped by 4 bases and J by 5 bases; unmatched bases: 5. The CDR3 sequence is CAISGTSGGARETQYF. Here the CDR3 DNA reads TGTGCCATCAGTGGGACTAGCGGGGGGGCCCGGGAGACCCAGTACTTC.

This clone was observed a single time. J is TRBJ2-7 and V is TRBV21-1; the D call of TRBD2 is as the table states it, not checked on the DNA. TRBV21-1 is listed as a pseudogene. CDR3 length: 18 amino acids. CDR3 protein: CASSQLAGGNSGNPEQYV. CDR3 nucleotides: TGTGCCAGCAGCCAACTAGCGGGAGGAAACAGTGGAAACCCCGAGCAGTACGTC.

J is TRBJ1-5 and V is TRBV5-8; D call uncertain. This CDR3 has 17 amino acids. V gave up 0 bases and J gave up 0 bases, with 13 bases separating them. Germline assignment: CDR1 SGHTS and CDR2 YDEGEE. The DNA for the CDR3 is TGTGCCAGCAGCTTGGAATTGTCCGGGTATAGCAATCAGCCCCAGCATTTT. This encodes CASSLELSGYSNQPQHF.

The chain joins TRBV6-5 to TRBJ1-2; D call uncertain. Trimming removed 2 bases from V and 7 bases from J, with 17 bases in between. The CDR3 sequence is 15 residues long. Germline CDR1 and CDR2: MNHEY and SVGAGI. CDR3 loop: CASSYDRVAAGGYTF. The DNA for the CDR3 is TGTGCCAGCAGTTACGATCGGGTAGCGGCGGGTGGCTACACCTTC.

CDR3 coding DNA: TGCAGCGTCCAACGGGGACAGGGCGGAGGCTACACCTTC. Residues: CSVQRGQGGGYTF. This chain links TRBV29-1 with TRBJ1-2; 9 nucleotides line up with TRBD1. Losses at the gene ends were 6 bases for V and 8 bases for J; bases not matched to a gene: 10. In germline, CDR1 is SQVTM, CDR2 ANQGSEA. The CDR3 length is 13 residues.

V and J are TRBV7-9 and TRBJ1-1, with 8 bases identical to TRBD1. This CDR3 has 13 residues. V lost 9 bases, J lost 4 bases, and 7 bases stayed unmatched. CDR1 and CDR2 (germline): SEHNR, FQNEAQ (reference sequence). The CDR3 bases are TGTGCCAGTACCAGGGGGCTTAGCACTGAAGCTTTCTTT. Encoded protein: CASTRGLSTEAFF.

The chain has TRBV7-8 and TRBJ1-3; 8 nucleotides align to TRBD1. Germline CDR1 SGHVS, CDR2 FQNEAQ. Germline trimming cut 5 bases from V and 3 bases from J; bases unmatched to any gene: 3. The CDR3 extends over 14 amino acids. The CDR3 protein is CASSPQGVGNTIYF. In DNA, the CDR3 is TGTGCCAGCAGCCCACAGGGGGTTGGAAACACCATATATTTT.

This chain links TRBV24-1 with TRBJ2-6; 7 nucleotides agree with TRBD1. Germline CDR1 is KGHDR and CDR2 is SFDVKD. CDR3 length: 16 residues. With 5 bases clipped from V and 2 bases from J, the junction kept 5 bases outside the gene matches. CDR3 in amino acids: CATSGRQGAGANVLTF. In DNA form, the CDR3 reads TGTGCCACCAGTGGACGCCAGGGGGCTGGGGCCAACGTCCTGACTTTC.

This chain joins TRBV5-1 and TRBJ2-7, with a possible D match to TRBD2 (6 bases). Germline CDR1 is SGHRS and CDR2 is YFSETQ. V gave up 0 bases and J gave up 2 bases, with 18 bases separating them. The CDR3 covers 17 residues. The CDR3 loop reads CASSLGGVRLAPYEQYV. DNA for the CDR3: TGCGCCAGCAGCTTGGGGGGGGTCCGGTTAGCCCCCTACGAGCAGTACGTC.

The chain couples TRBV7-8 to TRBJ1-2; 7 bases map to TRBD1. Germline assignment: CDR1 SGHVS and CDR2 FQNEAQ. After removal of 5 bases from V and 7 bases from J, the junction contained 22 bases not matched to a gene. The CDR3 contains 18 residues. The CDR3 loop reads CASSPSPDRLLPRSGYTF. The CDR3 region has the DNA TGTGCCAGCAGCCCCTCCCCGGACAGGTTGCTTCCACGGAGTGGCTACACCTTC.

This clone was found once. The CDR3 DNA sequence: TGTGCCAGCAGTAAGGGTGCCGGGGGTAGTCCCTACAATGAGCAGTTCTTC. It encodes CASSKGAGGSPYNEQFF. The V gene is TRBV5-4, the J gene TRBJ2-1, with D perhaps matching TRBD2 (6 bases). This CDR3 comprises 17 residues. V lost 5 bases, J lost 2 bases, and 20 bases lay in between. Germline CDR1 is SGHNT and CDR2 is YYREEE (reference sequence).

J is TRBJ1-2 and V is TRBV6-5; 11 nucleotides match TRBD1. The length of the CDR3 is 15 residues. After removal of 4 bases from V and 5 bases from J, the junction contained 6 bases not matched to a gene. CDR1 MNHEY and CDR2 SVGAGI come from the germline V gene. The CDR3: CASSSTGTGGYGYTF. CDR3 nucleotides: TGTGCCAGCAGTTCCACCGGGACAGGGGGATATGGCTACACCTTC.

The CDR3 region has the DNA TGTGCCAGCAGCCCTCAGCGGGTTCTCTGGTACAATGAGCAGTTCTTC. Translated, it gives CASSPQRVLWYNEQFF. The rearrangement links TRBV5-8 to TRBJ2-1, with D maybe TRBD2 (6 bases). The V and J ends lost 4 bases and 4 bases respectively, with 18 bases between them. Germline V lookup: CDR1 SGHTS, CDR2 YDEGEE. The CDR3 covers 16 residues.

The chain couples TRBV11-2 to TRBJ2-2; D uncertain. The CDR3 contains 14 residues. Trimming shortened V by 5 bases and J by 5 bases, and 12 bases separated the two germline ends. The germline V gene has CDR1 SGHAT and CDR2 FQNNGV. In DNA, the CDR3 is TGTGCCAGCAGCCTACTGGTGTCGACCGGGGAGCTGTTTTTT. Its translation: CASSLLVSTGELFF.